The rows below give T cell receptor beta chains drawn from one sample of a study of regulatory T cells in long-lasting Graves disease. MiXCR was run by TCRdb on the multiplex PCR reads, yielding one entry per CDR3 protein. The repertoire holds hundreds of thousands of distinct CDR3 sequences, with approximately 15% as singletons. These data also formed part of another study, on T cells in Graves' hyperthyroidism and ophthalmopathy.

Sample: peripheral blood mononuclear cells (PBMCs), taken at new diagnosis, from a patient treated with antithyroid drugs. The receptor source for this set is a woman aged 25 to 45 with Graves disease. Each CDR3 is given with its conserved first and last residue. Fields, in order: clone size, V gene, J gene, D gene, CDR3 protein, CDR3 DNA. A D gene is named only where the DNA matches it firmly. The size field is filled for only some rows; it gives once, few, many or a size class.

>few|TRBV3-1|TRBJ2-1|NA
CASALTGAVSF
TGTGCCAGCGCCTTAACTGGCGCGGTAAGTTTC
>many|TRBV27|TRBJ2-5|TRBD1
CASSTPGTGGRETQYF
TGTGCCAGCAGTACGCCCGGGACAGGGGGCAGAGAGACCCAGTACTTC
>many|TRBV6-2/TRBV6-3|TRBJ1-4|TRBD1
CASRDRTYEKLFF
TGTGCCAGCAGGGACAGGACTTATGAAAAACTGTTTTTT
>NA|TRBV6-1|TRBJ2-1|TRBD2
CASRDSGTSGRHYNEQFF
TGTGCCAGCAGGGACAGCGGGACTAGCGGGAGGCACTACAATGAGCAGTTCTTC
>many|TRBV20-1|TRBJ2-1|NA
CSVRTSYNEQFF
TGCAGTGTTCGGACTTCTTACAATGAGCAGTTCTTC
>NA|TRBV30|TRBJ1-3|TRBD1
CAWSVFRTGGPYSGNTIYF
TGTGCCTGGAGTGTATTTCGGACAGGGGGCCCCTACTCTGGAAACACCATATATTTT
>many|TRBV20-1|TRBJ2-1|NA
CSAVDGAGYNEQFF
TGCAGTGCCGTTGATGGGGCGGGATACAATGAGCAGTTCTTC
>many|TRBV3-1|TRBJ1-1|TRBD1
CASSPGDRGNTEAFF
TGTGCCAGCAGCCCCGGGGACAGGGGGAACACTGAAGCTTTCTTT
>many|TRBV29-1|TRBJ2-2|NA
CSVASGLVDTGELFF
TGCAGCGTTGCAAGTGGGCTGGTAGACACCGGGGAGCTGTTTTTT
>few|TRBV3-1|TRBJ1-1|NA
CASSQVGAGEAFF
TGTGCCAGCAGCCAAGTGGGGGCGGGGGAAGCTTTCTTT
>many|TRBV18|TRBJ1-2|TRBD1
CASSLQDRANYGYTF
TGTGCCAGCTCACTTCAGGACAGGGCTAACTATGGCTACACCTTC
>many|TRBV5-6|TRBJ2-7|TRBD2
CASSFPSGGTYEQYF
TGTGCCAGCAGCTTCCCCAGCGGGGGGACCTACGAGCAGTACTTC
>many|TRBV20-1|TRBJ1-1|NA
CSAQGNTEAFF
TGCAGTGCGCAAGGGAACACTGAAGCTTTCTTT
>few|TRBV20-1|TRBJ2-4|TRBD1
CSAIPTLFLAGTGANIQYF
TGCAGTGCTATCCCCACCCTCTTTCTTGCCGGGACAGGGGCGAACATTCAGTACTTC
>few|TRBV19|TRBJ2-1|NA
CASSIGLSSDSTYNEQFF
TGTGCCAGTAGTATCGGGTTGTCTTCCGACAGTACCTACAATGAGCAGTTCTTC
>NA|TRBV6-1|TRBJ2-5|NA
CASSEYGGREAQYF
TGTGCCAGCAGTGAATACGGTGGGAGAGAGGCCCAGTACTTC
>few|TRBV18|TRBJ2-4|NA
CASSSRQGIAKNIQYF
TGTGCCAGCTCGTCGCGGCAGGGAATAGCCAAAAACATTCAGTACTTC
>many|TRBV28|TRBJ2-1|NA
CASSGGLAFHNEQFF
TGTGCCAGCAGTGGCGGGCTAGCGTTTCACAATGAGCAGTTCTTC
>few|TRBV30|TRBJ1-2|NA
CAWSVRTARLLYGYTF
TGTGCCTGGAGTGTTAGGACAGCTAGACTTCTCTATGGCTACACCTTC
>many|TRBV24-1|TRBJ2-2|TRBD2
CATSRTSGTGELFF
TGTGCCACCAGCCGGACTAGCGGCACCGGGGAGCTGTTTTTT
>many|TRBV7-9|TRBJ1-1|NA
CASSLFLDSEAFF
TGTGCCAGCAGCTTATTTTTGGACAGTGAAGCTTTCTTT
>many|TRBV6-1|TRBJ2-7|NA
CASSVTQATYEQYF
TGTGCCAGCAGCGTTACACAGGCTACCTACGAGCAGTACTTC
>many|TRBV5-1|TRBJ2-1|TRBD2
CASGRSGMDEQFF
TGCGCCAGCGGGAGAAGCGGGATGGATGAGCAGTTCTTC
>NA|TRBV19|TRBJ1-5|NA
CASHRRLNQPQHF
TGTGCCAGTCATCGGCGGCTCAATCAGCCCCAGCATTTT
>many|TRBV20-1|TRBJ1-1|TRBD1
CSASRYRGSTEAFF
TGCAGTGCTAGTCGGTACAGGGGAAGCACTGAAGCTTTCTTT
>many|TRBV28|TRBJ1-5|NA
CASSRGVLSSLDQPQHF
TGTGCCAGCAGCCGAGGGGTCCTCTCCTCACTGGATCAGCCCCAGCATTTT
>NA|TRBV10-3|TRBJ2-1|TRBD2
CAISATSGRNEQFF
TGTGCCATCAGTGCGACTAGCGGGAGAAATGAGCAGTTCTTC
>few|TRBV5-1|TRBJ2-3|TRBD2
CASSLAVGGGSDTQYF
TGCGCCAGCAGCTTGGCCGTCGGGGGGGGCTCAGATACGCAGTATTTT
>many|TRBV7-9|TRBJ1-6|NA
CASSLATPLHF
TGTGCCAGCAGCTTAGCGACACCCCTCCACTTT
>many|TRBV11-3|TRBJ1-1|NA
CASSIDLNTEAFF
TGTGCCAGCAGCATAGACCTAAACACTGAAGCTTTCTTT
>few|TRBV7-9|TRBJ2-1|TRBD1
CASSLRGQVGNEQFF
TGTGCCAGCAGCTTGCGGGGACAGGTGGGAAATGAGCAGTTCTTC
>many|TRBV20-1|TRBJ1-5|TRBD1
CSARAGGHSNQPQHF
TGCAGTGCTAGAGCAGGGGGCCATAGCAATCAGCCCCAGCATTTT
>NA|TRBV27|TRBJ2-3|NA
CASSLGRPGESDTQYF
TGTGCCAGCAGTTTAGGGAGACCGGGAGAATCAGATACGCAGTATTTT
>NA|TRBV3-1|TRBJ1-5|TRBD1
CASSQGIQGQPQHF
TGTGCCAGCAGCCAAGGGATACAGGGGCAGCCCCAGCATTTT
>once|TRBV5-6|TRBJ1-2|TRBD1
CASSDQPNRGSDGYTF
TGTGCCAGCAGCGATCAGCCTAACAGGGGGTCGGATGGCTACACCTTC
>many|TRBV2|TRBJ2-2|NA
CASSKDTGELFF
TGTGCCAGCAGTAAGGACACCGGGGAGCTGTTTTTT
>NA|TRBV24-1|TRBJ2-7|TRBD1
CATSDSGTGLSYEQYF
TGTGCCACCAGTGATTCAGGGACAGGCCTTTCCTACGAGCAGTACTTC
>NA|TRBV6-1|TRBJ2-5|NA
CASSKNRGGTQYF
TGTGCCAGCAGTAAAAACAGGGGAGGGACCCAGTACTTC
>many|TRBV7-2|TRBJ2-2|TRBD2
CASSLASGITGELFF
TGTGCCAGCAGCTTAGCTAGCGGGATTACCGGGGAGCTGTTTTTT
>many|TRBV12-3/TRBV12-4|TRBJ2-3|NA
CASSLAPKPPAQYF
TGTGCCAGCAGTTTAGCCCCCAAGCCCCCTGCGCAGTATTTT
>NA|TRBV7-9|TRBJ2-5|NA
CASSRSDRPQYF
TGTGCCAGCAGCCGGTCCGATCGGCCCCAGTACTTC
>NA|TRBV19|TRBJ1-5|NA
CASSMGPAQPQHF
TGTGCCAGTAGTATGGGACCGGCCCAGCCCCAGCATTTT
>NA|TRBV27|TRBJ1-6|TRBD1
CASSWDRASNSPLHF
TGTGCCAGCAGTTGGGACAGGGCGAGTAATTCACCCCTCCACTTT
>many|TRBV20-1|TRBJ2-2|TRBD2
CSARSLAGDTGELFF
TGCAGTGCTAGGTCTCTAGCGGGAGACACCGGGGAGCTGTTTTTT
>few|TRBV28|TRBJ2-3|TRBD2
CASSNGLAGYTDTQYF
TGTGCCAGCAGCAACGGACTAGCGGGATACACAGATACGCAGTATTTT
>NA|TRBV5-1|TRBJ2-3|NA
CASSSNSYETQYF
TGCGCCAGCAGCAGCAATAGCTACGAAACGCAGTATTTT
>few|TRBV7-9|TRBJ1-4|TRBD1
CASSFGTGGDEKLFF
TGTGCCAGCAGCTTCGGGACAGGAGGAGATGAAAAACTGTTTTTT
>many|TRBV7-2|TRBJ2-1|NA
CASSDGLEQFF
TGTGCCAGCAGCGATGGCCTCGAGCAGTTCTTC